These 24 T cell receptor beta chains were sequenced from one sample in a study of T cell responses to AZD1222 COVID-19 vaccine. Using immunoSEQ multiplex PCR, the repertoire was profiled, and TCRdb retains in-frame clones only, with some absent. Of 35,000 or so clones listed, 85% to 90% are singletons. The source material was peripheral blood, sampled on day 0 of AZD1222 vaccination. The receptor source for this set is an adult in good health.

In nucleotides, the CDR3 is TGTGCCAGCAGCACAAACAGGGGGCGTGGCGGGGAGCTGTTTTTT. It translates to CASSTNRGRGGELFF. This rearrangement joins TRBV7-9 to TRBJ2-2, with TRBD1 matching over 9 bases. Germline V CDR1 and CDR2: SEHNR, FQNEAQ (reference sequence). V trimming: 5 bases; J trimming: 7 bases; junction bases outside the gene matches: 8. This CDR3 region has 15 residues.

The chain recombines TRBV28 with TRBJ1-3, with D perhaps matching TRBD1 (5 bases). CDR1 is MDHEN, CDR2 SYDVKM, per germline. V was trimmed by 4 bases and J by 11 bases, leaving 21 bases between them. CDR3 length: 15 residues. This CDR3 is CASSSPGDLRGPIYF. CDR3 DNA: TGTGCCAGCAGTTCCCCCGGGGACCTGAGAGGACCCATATATTTT.

This chain joins TRBV6-1 and TRBJ2-5; possible D gene TRBD2, 6 bases. This CDR3 contains 14 residues. The germline gives CDR1 MNHNS, CDR2 SASEGT. V shed 1 base and J shed 4 bases, with 10 bases lying between them. The CDR3 DNA follows: TGTGCCAGCAGTGAAGGGCTAGCGTTAGAGACCCAGTACTTC. Protein: CASSEGLALETQYF.

This chain joins TRBV6-5 and TRBJ2-1; no clear D. Germline V CDR1 and CDR2: MNHEY, SVGAGI. V lost 0 bases, J lost 9 bases, and 12 bases lay in between. This CDR3 region has 14 residues. CDR3 sequence: CASSYSNPQVEQFF. CDR3 nucleotides: TGTGCCAGCAGTTACTCGAACCCCCAGGTTGAGCAGTTCTTC.

This clone was recorded once. The V gene is TRBV2, the J gene TRBJ1-1; 9 nucleotides agree with TRBD1. The J segment lost 2 bases and the V segment lost 5 bases, leaving 15 bases of the junction unmatched. Looked up from germline, CDR1 is SNHLY and CDR2 is FYNNEI. This CDR3 has 18 amino acids. The CDR3 sequence is CASSPTFLGTGSNTEAFF. The CDR3 coding sequence is TGTGCCAGCAGTCCAACCTTTCTTGGGACAGGGTCCAACACTGAAGCTTTCTTT.

This sequence joins TRBV4-3 and TRBJ1-2; D is unresolved. Between the trimmed V and J ends, which lost 0 bases and 3 bases, there was a span of 11 bases. This CDR3 has 15 amino acids. The germline V gene encodes CDR1 LGHNA and CDR2 YSLEER. The CDR3 nucleotides are TGCGCCAGCAGCCAAGAAACGGCGGATTACTATGGCTACACCTTC. Translated: CASSQETADYYGYTF.

The rearrangement uses TRBV7-7 and TRBJ2-5, with D maybe TRBD2 (6 bases). CDR3 length: 15 residues. V lost 5 bases to trimming and J lost 2 bases, with 15 bases between them. Per the germline V gene, CDR1 is SSHAT and CDR2 is FNYEAQ (reference sequence). The CDR3 DNA is TGTGCCAGCAGCCCACTAGCCGGGTCTCAAGAGACCCAGTACTTC. Its translation: CASSPLAGSQETQYF.

This chain joins TRBV19 and TRBJ1-5; tentative D call: TRBD1 (5 bases). This CDR3 has 14 residues. Germline CDR1 LNHDA, CDR2 SQIVND (reference sequence). The V and J ends lost 6 bases and 6 bases respectively, with 15 bases between them. CDR3 nucleotide sequence: TGTGCCAGTAGCGGGACCCAAAGTCGTCAGCCCCAGCATTTT. Translating gives CASSGTQSRQPQHF.

The chain is built from TRBV6-4 and TRBJ2-6; D may be TRBD1 (5 bases). Looked up from germline, CDR1 is MRHNA and CDR2 is SNTAGT. Trimming cost V 3 bases and J 4 bases, with 10 bases left between them. The CDR3 has 15 amino acids. The CDR3 nucleotides read TGTGCCAGCAGTGAAACAGGATCCGGGGCCAACGTCCTGACTTTC. Protein: CASSETGSGANVLTF.

The V gene is TRBV6-2 or TRBV6-3, the J gene TRBJ2-2, with a weak D call TRBD2 (5 bases). Trimming took 0 bases from V and 2 from J, leaving 13 bases between them. CDR3 length: 17 residues. Germline CDR1 is MNHEY and CDR2 is SVGEGT. The CDR3 coding sequence is TGTGCCAGCAGTTACTCACCGGACTTAATTAACACCGGGGAGCTGTTTTTT. Amino acid sequence: CASSYSPDLINTGELFF.

The J gene is TRBJ2-1, the V gene TRBV10-3; 7 bases align to TRBD2. Germline V gene lookup returns CDR1 ENHRY and CDR2 SYGVKD. Trimming at V came to 6 bases and at J to 5 bases, leaving 13 bases not matched to a gene. This CDR3 is 16 amino acids long. The CDR3 sequence is CAISDGASGTNNEQFF. CDR3 nucleotide sequence: TGTGCCATCAGCGATGGGGCTAGCGGAACCAACAATGAGCAGTTCTTC.

This chain joins TRBV7-2 and TRBJ1-5; D is unresolved. Between the trimmed V and J ends, which lost 1 base and 7 bases, there was a span of 5 bases. CDR3 length equals 12 residues. Germline CDR1 and CDR2: SGHTA and FQGNSA. The CDR3: CASSLGRQPQHF. CDR3 DNA sequence: TGTGCCAGCAGCTTAGGTCGACAGCCCCAGCATTTT.

DNA of the CDR3: TGCGCCAGCAGCTTGGACAGGACGGGCGGCTACACCTTC. Its protein product is CASSLDRTGGYTF. The chain joins TRBV5-1 to TRBJ1-2; a weak D match, TRBD1 (5 bases). Germline assignment: CDR1 SGHRS and CDR2 YFSETQ. This CDR3 is 13 amino acids long. V gave up 0 bases and J gave up 8 bases, with 11 bases separating them.

The chain combines TRBV27 with TRBJ1-5; 8 bases map to TRBD1. The length of the CDR3 is 15 residues. V was pared by 5 bases and J by 6 bases, with 9 bases of the junction left unmatched. The germline V gene encodes CDR1 MNHEY and CDR2 SMNVEV (reference sequence). The CDR3 loop is CASSREPGGGQPQHF. DNA for the CDR3: TGTGCCAGCAGTCGCGAGCCAGGGGGCGGTCAGCCCCAGCATTTT.

The chain is built from TRBV28 and TRBJ2-2; TRBD1 is a possible D gene (7 bases). Trimming stripped 6 bases from V and 6 bases from J, with 11 bases between. The CDR3 extends over 13 amino acids. The germline V gene encodes CDR1 MDHEN and CDR2 SYDVKM. The chain's CDR3 is CASSPGGPGELFF. The DNA of the CDR3 is TGTGCCAGCAGCCCAGGGGGGCCCGGGGAGCTGTTTTTT. Together with reference TRBV28 and TRBJ2-2, the CDR3 gives the full variable domain: DVKVTQSSRYLVKRTGEKVFLECVQDMDHENMFWYRQDPGLGLRLIYFSYDVKMKEKGDIPEGYSVSREKKERFSLILESASTNQTSMYLCASSPGGPGELFFGEGSRLTVL.

The chain employs TRBV18 and TRBJ2-2; 13 nucleotides agree with TRBD2. This CDR3 has 21 residues. The trim removed 3 bases at V and 7 bases at J, leaving 20 bases unmatched. The germline CDR1 and CDR2 sequences are KGHSH and LQKENI. The CDR3 DNA sequence: TGTGCCAGCTCACCCGGGTCGGCCAAAAGAACTAGCGGGAGGGCCGTCGGGGAGCTGTTTTTT. Protein product: CASSPGSAKRTSGRAVGELFF.

This chain uses TRBV6-5 with TRBJ1-2; no clear D. CDR1 is MNHEY, CDR2 SVGAGI, per germline. V was trimmed by 4 bases and J by 0 bases, leaving 9 bases between them. The CDR3 runs 14 residues. The CDR3 DNA is TGTGCCAGCAGTTCTGGGGATGCTAACTATGGCTACACCTTC. Translation gives CASSSGDANYGYTF.

The chain carries TRBV7-8 and TRBJ1-6, with TRBD1 identical over 10 bases. The CDR3 extends over 16 amino acids. Per the germline V gene, CDR1 is SGHVS and CDR2 is FQNEAQ. Losses at the gene ends were 8 bases for V and 4 bases for J; bases not matched to a gene: 8. The CDR3 coding sequence is TGTGCCAGCCGCGCAGGGACAGGGGTTTATAATTCACCCCTCCACTTT. It specifies CASRAGTGVYNSPLHF.

V is TRBV5-3 and J is TRBJ2-1; 12 nucleotides align to TRBD2. TRBV5-3 is an open reading frame whose function is uncertain. The CDR3 is 20 amino acids. With 0 bases clipped from V and 2 bases from J, the junction kept 12 bases outside the gene matches. The CDR3 loop reads CARSLGARTSGTWPYNEQFF. Here the CDR3 DNA reads TGTGCCAGAAGCTTGGGGGCTCGGACTAGCGGGACTTGGCCCTACAATGAGCAGTTCTTC.

In its sample, this clone was seen a few times. This chain links TRBV7-8 with TRBJ1-6; a possible D gene is TRBD1 (6 bases). There are 17 residues in the CDR3. Germline lookup yields CDR1 SGHVS and CDR2 FQNEAQ. V dropped 5 bases and J dropped 7 bases, with 21 bases sitting between them. CDR3 in DNA: TGTGCCAGCAGCCCCTTGCCGGCCGGGACAATAAATTCACCCCTCCACTTT. Its translation: CASSPLPAGTINSPLHF.

The CDR3 nucleotides are TGTGCCAGCAGCGTGCAGGGGGCGGGCACCGGGGAGCTGTTTTTT. Its protein product is CASSVQGAGTGELFF. The rearrangement joins TRBV9 to TRBJ2-2; 8 positions match TRBD1. The CDR3 covers 15 residues. Germline CDR1 reads SGDLS; CDR2 reads YYNGEE. After removal of 2 bases from V and 4 bases from J, the junction contained 4 bases not matched to a gene.

The chain couples TRBV7-2 to TRBJ1-5; 7 bases are a match to TRBD1. The ends lost 5 bases at V and 9 bases at J; junction bases unmatched: 10. This CDR3 comprises 14 residues. The germline V gene has CDR1 SGHTA and CDR2 FQGNSA. The CDR3 loop is CASSPTGQHLPQHF. In DNA form, the CDR3 reads TGTGCCAGCAGCCCCACGGGACAGCACTTGCCCCAGCATTTT. The full variable domain, in which reference TRBV7-2 and TRBJ1-5 provide the parts outside the CDR3, is GAGVSQSPSNKVTEKGKDVELRCDPISGHTALYWYRQSLGQGLEFLIYFQGNSAPDKSGLPSDRFSAERTGGSVSTLTIQRTQQEDSAVYLCASSPTGQHLPQHFGDGTRLSIL.

The rearrangement links TRBV18 to TRBJ2-7; perhaps D is TRBD1 or TRBD2 (5 bases each). The CDR3 loop spans 15 amino acids. Trimming stripped 2 bases from V and 2 bases from J, with 13 bases between. Germline V gene sequence: CDR1 KGHSH, CDR2 LQKENI. The CDR3 protein is CASSPLEGTPYEQYF. The CDR3 DNA follows: TGTGCCAGCTCACCATTGGAAGGGACCCCCTACGAGCAGTACTTC.

The chain joins TRBV13 to TRBJ2-1; D remains ambiguous. Germline-derived CDR1 and CDR2 are PRHDT and FYEKMQ (reference sequence). V was trimmed by 0 bases and J by 6 bases, leaving 12 bases between them. This CDR3 region has 15 residues. This chain's CDR3 is CASSLGASGGNEQFF. The CDR3 DNA reads TGTGCCAGCAGCTTAGGCGCCTCAGGCGGCAATGAGCAGTTCTTC.